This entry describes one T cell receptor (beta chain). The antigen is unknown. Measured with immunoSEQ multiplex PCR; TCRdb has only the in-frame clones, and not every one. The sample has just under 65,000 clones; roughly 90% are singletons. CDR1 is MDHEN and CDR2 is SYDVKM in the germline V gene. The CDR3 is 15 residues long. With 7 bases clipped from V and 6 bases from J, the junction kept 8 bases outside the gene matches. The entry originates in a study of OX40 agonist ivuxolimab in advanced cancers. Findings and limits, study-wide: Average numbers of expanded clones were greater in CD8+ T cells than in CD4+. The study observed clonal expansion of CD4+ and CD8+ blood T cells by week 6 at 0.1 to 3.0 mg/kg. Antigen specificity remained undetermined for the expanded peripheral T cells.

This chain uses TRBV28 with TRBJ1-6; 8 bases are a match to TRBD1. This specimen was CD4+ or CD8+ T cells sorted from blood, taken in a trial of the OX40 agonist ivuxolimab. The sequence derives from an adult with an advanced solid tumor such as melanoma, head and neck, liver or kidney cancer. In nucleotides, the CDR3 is TGTGCCAGCACCGGGACGGGACAGGCTAATTCACCCCTCCACTTT. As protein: CASTGTGQANSPLHF.